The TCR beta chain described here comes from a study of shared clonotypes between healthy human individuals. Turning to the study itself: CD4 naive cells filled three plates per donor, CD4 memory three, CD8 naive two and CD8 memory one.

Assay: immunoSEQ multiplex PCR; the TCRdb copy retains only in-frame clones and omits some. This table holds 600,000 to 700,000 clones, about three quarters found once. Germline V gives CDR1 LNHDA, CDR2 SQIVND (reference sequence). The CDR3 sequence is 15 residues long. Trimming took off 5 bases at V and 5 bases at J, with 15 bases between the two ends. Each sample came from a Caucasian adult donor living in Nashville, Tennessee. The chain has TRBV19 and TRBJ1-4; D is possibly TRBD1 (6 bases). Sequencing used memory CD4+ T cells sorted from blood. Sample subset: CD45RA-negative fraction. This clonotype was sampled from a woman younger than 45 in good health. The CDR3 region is CASSDNRAQNEKLFF. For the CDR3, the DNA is TGTGCCAGTAGTGATAACAGGGCCCAAAATGAAAAACTGTTTTTT. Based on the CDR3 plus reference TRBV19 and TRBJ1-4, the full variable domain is DGGITQSPKYLFRKEGQNVTLSCEQNLNHDAMYWYRQDPGQGLRLIYYSQIVNDFQKGDIAEGYSVSREKKESFPLTVTSAQKNPTAFYLCASSDNRAQNEKLFFGSGTQLSVL.